This T cell receptor beta chain comes out of a study of blood T cell repertoires in COVID-19. Across the study: Acute-phase and convalescent COVID-19 samples originated in the United States, Italy and Spain. PBMCs, B-cell-depleted T cells, or T cells were the source of the cDNA or gDNA that made up the material.

Seattle patient enrollment occurred during active infection, with longitudinal follow-up thereafter. Authors' processing steps: Amplified reference gene primers provided the basis for estimating nucleated cell counts. Data came from immunoSEQ multiplex PCR; TCRdb stores just in-frame clones and leaves some out. The D gene and trimming were derived from the DNA, and the V and J assignments and clone size from that table. Of 250,000 to 350,000 clones listed, just under 90% are singletons. The clonotype originates from a woman aged 50 to 60 with COVID-19, enrolled during active disease. The sequencing input was peripheral blood.

The CDR3 loop is CASSPPDRTITEAFF. The CDR3 coding sequence is TGTGCCAGCAGCCCCCCGGACAGGACTATCACTGAAGCTTTCTTT. The rearrangement joins TRBV5-8 to TRBJ1-1, with TRBD1 identical over 7 bases. The junction had 10 bases not matched to a gene; V was cut back by 4 bases and J by 4 bases. Germline values: CDR1 SGHTS, CDR2 YDEGEE. The CDR3 is 15 residues long.